A single sample is the source of the 10 T cell receptor beta chains below, sequenced in a study of Graves' ophthalmopathy and Graves' hyperthyroidism. Amplification of TCR beta CDR3 regions used RNA transcripts. Scientists carried out first-round RT-PCR using HTBI primers and then a second-round multiplex PCR. MiXCR, run by TCRdb on the multiplex PCR reads, gives a single entry per CDR3 protein. The table has 900,000 to 1,200,000 distinct CDR3 sequences, less than 45% seen once. Sequenced sample: peripheral blood or thyroid tissue (not recorded which). The source is an adult man with Graves' hyperthyroidism.

The chain combines TRBV20-1 with TRBJ1-5; D is possibly TRBD1 (5 bases). Trimming cost V 4 bases and J 3 bases, with 16 bases left between them. The CDR3 runs 15 residues. CDR1 and CDR2 (germline): DFQATT, SNEGSKA (reference sequence). The CDR3 spells CSATPFGGSNQPQHF. CDR3 nucleotides: TGCAGTGCTACCCCGTTTGGGGGTTCCAATCAGCCCCAGCATTTT.

This sequence joins TRBV29-1 and TRBJ2-5; 7 positions agree with TRBD1. This CDR3 contains 12 residues. Germline CDR1 is SQVTM and CDR2 is ANQGSEA. The junction had 6 bases not matched to a gene; V was cut back by 6 bases and J by 5 bases. The CDR3 nucleotides read TGCAGCGTGATACAGGGGCGCGAGACCCAGTACTTC. Amino acids: CSVIQGRETQYF.

The chain links TRBV7-9 to TRBJ2-7; the D gene is possibly TRBD2 (6 bases). The CDR3 totals 18 residues. V lost 2 bases and J lost 6, with 26 bases in between. The V gene's germline CDR1 is SEHNR and CDR2 FQNEAQ (reference sequence). In nucleotides, the CDR3 is TGTGCCAGCAGCTTAAACAGAGCCGCGTGGGGACTCTCTTTCGAGCAGTACTTC. It codes for CASSLNRAAWGLSFEQYF.

V and J are TRBV6-6 and TRBJ1-2; 8 bases align to TRBD1. Trimming at V came to 4 bases and at J to 4 bases, leaving 11 bases not matched to a gene. The CDR3 loop spans 16 amino acids. Germline loops: CDR1 MNHNY, CDR2 SVGAGI (reference sequence). The CDR3 protein is CASSSTKQGGGYGYTF. Written as DNA, the CDR3 is TGTGCCAGCAGTTCCACCAAACAGGGGGGTGGCTATGGCTACACCTTC.

This chain connects TRBV9 to TRBJ2-5, with D unresolved. V was cut by 0 bases and J by 11 bases, with 8 bases left in between. The length of the CDR3 is 11 residues. CDR1 and CDR2 from the germline V gene are SGDLS and YYNGEE. CDR3 amino acids: CASSVGPGQYF. The CDR3, as DNA: TGTGCCAGCAGCGTAGGCCCCGGTCAGTACTTC.

A remark on this clonotype: This may be a read error: a much more frequent sequence differs by one nucleotide. The V call is TRBV10-3, the J call TRBJ1-1; D gene unclear. V was clipped by 4 bases and J by 5 bases, with 14 bases between them. Germline V gene lookup returns CDR1 ENHRY and CDR2 SYGVKD. The CDR3 covers 14 residues. The chain's CDR3 is CAISVLAGETEAFF. The CDR3 DNA is TGTGCCATCAGTGTGCTGGCGGGTGAGACTGAAGCTTTCTTT.

V gene TRBV24-1 combines with J gene TRBJ1-1; D unclear. Deletions cut 8 bases from V and 1 base from J, with 10 bases between. The CDR3 is made up of 13 amino acids. Germline V gene data show CDR1 as KGHDR and CDR2 as SFDVKD. CDR3 nucleotide sequence: TGTGCCACCAAGCGGGGTGAGAACACTGAAGCTTTCTTT. It specifies CATKRGENTEAFF.

With respect to this clonotype: The CDR3 carries no conserved terminal phenylalanine or tryptophan, so it likely arises from a read error. The DNA is left out, because the CDR3 cannot be placed on it with certainty; the CDR3 is given as TCRdb lists it. The chain combines TRBV10-3 with TRBJ2-6. Germline loops: CDR1 ENHRY, CDR2 SYGVKD. The CDR3 contains 8 residues when both ends are counted. The CDR3 is CASSYSIV.

The V gene is TRBV20-1, the J gene TRBJ2-7; a possible D gene is TRBD1 (5 bases). This CDR3 has 16 amino acids. The germline V gene has CDR1 DFQATT and CDR2 SNEGSKA (reference sequence). Trimming removed 2 bases from V and 0 bases from J, with 17 bases in between. The CDR3: CSARKEGVKFSYEQYF. CDR3 bases: TGCAGTGCTAGAAAGGAAGGGGTCAAATTCTCCTACGAGCAGTACTTC.

This clonotype was seen just once. The chain uses TRBV7-2 and TRBJ2-5, with TRBD2 identical over 14 bases. V lost 5 bases and J lost 0; bases outside the gene matches: 5. This CDR3 contains 17 residues. From germline, CDR1 is SGHTA and CDR2 FQGNSA. The CDR3 is CASSPGLAGANQETQYF. The DNA for the CDR3 is TGTGCCAGCAGCCCGGGACTAGCGGGAGCGAACCAAGAGACCCAGTACTTC. Full variable domain (outside the CDR3, taken from reference TRBV7-2 and TRBJ2-5): GAGVSQSPSNKVTEKGKDVELRCDPISGHTALYWYRQSLGQGLEFLIYFQGNSAPDKSGLPSDRFSAERTGGSVSTLTIQRTQQEDSAVYLCASSPGLAGANQETQYFGPGTRLLVL.